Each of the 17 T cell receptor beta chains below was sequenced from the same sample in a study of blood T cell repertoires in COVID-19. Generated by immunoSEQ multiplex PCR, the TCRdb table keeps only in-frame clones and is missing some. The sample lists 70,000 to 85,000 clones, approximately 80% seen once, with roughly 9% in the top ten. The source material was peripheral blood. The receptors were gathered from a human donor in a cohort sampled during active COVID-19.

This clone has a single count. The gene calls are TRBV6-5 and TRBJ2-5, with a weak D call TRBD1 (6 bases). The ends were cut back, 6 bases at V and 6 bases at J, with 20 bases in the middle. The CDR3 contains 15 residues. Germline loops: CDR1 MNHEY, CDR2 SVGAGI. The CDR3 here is CASSQRGSRQKTQYF. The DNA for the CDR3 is TGTGCCAGCAGCCAGAGGGGGTCCCGGCAAAAGACCCAGTACTTC.

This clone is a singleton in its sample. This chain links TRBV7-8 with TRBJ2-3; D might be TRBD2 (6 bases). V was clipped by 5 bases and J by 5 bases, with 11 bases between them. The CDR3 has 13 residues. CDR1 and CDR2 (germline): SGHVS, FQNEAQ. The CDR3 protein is CASSPYGGDTQYF. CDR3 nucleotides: TGTGCCAGCAGCCCCTACGGGGGAGATACGCAGTATTTT.

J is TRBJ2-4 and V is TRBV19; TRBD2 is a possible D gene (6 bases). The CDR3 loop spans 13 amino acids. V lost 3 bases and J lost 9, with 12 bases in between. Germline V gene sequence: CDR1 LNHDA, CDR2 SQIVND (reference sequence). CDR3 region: CASSIRQGGIQYF. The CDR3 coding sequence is TGTGCCAGTAGTATCCGGCAGGGAGGCATTCAGTACTTC.

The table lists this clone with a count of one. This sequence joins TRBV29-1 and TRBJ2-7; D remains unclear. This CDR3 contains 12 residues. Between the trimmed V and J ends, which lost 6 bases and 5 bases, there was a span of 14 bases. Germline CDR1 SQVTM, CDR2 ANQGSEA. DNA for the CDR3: TGCAGCGTCGTTCAGGATCTCAACGAGCAGTACTTC. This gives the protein CSVVQDLNEQYF.

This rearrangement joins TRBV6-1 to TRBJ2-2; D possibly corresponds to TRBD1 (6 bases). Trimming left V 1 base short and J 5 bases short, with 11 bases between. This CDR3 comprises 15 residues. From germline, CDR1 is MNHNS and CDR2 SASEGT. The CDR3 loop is CASSEVGGRTGELFF. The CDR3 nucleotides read TGTGCCAGCAGTGAAGTTGGGGGCCGAACCGGGGAGCTGTTTTTT.

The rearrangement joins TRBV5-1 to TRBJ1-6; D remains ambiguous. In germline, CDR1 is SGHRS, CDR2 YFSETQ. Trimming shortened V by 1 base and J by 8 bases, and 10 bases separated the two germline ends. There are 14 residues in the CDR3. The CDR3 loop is CASSLKFTDSPLHF. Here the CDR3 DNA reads TGCGCCAGCAGCTTGAAGTTCACGGATTCACCCCTCCACTTT.

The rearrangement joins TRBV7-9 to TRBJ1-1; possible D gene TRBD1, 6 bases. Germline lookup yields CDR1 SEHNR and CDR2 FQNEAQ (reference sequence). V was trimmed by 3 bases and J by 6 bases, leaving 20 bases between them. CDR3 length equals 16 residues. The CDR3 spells CASSFGPGEGRAEAFF. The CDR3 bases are TGTGCCAGCAGCTTTGGGCCAGGGGAAGGACGCGCTGAAGCTTTCTTT.

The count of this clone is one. This chain's CDR3 is CASSEARGGLGNTIYF. The CDR3 coding sequence is TGTGCCAGCAGTGAAGCGCGCGGGGGTCTCGGAAACACCATATATTTT. J is TRBJ1-3 and V is TRBV6-1; D is possibly TRBD1 (5 bases). Germline-derived CDR1 and CDR2 are MNHNS and SASEGT. Trimming shortened V by 0 bases and J by 4 bases, and 13 bases separated the two germline ends. CDR3 length: 16 residues.

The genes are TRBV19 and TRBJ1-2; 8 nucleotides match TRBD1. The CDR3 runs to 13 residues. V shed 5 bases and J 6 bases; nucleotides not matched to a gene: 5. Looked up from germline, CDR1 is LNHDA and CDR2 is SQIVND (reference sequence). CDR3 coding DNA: TGTGCCAGTAGTGACAGGGGTGGGGATGGCTACACCTTC. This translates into CASSDRGGDGYTF.

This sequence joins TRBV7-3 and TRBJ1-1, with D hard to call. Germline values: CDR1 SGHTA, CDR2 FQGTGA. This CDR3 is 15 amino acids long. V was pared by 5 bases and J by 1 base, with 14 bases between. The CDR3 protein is CASSPSPVRNTEAFF. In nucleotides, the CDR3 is TGTGCCAGCAGCCCAAGTCCCGTCAGGAACACTGAAGCTTTCTTT.

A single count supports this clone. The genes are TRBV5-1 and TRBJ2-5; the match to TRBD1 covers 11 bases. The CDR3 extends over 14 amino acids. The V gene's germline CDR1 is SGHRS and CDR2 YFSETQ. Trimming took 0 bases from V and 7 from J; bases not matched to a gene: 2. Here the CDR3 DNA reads TGCGCCAGCAGCTTGGAGGGGACAGGGGGGACCCAGTACTTC. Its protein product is CASSLEGTGGTQYF.

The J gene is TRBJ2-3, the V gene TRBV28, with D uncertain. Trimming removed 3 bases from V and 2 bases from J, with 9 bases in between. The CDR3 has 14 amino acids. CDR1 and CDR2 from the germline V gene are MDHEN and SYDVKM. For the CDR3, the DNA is TGTGCCAGCAGTTTCTCTCCTAACACAGATACGCAGTATTTT. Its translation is CASSFSPNTDTQYF.

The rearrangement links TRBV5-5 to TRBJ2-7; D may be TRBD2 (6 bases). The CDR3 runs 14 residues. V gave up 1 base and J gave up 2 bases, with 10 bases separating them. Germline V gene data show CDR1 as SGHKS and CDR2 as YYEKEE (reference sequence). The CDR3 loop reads CASSLPSAPYEQYF. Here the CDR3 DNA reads TGTGCCAGCAGCTTGCCTAGCGCGCCCTACGAGCAGTACTTC.

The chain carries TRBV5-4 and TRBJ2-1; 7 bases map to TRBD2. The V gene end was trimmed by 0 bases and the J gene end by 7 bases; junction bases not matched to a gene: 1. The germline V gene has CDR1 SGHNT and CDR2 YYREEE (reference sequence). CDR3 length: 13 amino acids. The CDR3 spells CASSLAGGNEQFF. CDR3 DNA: TGTGCCAGCAGCTTGGCGGGGGGAAATGAGCAGTTCTTC.

The CDR3 loop is CASSKRLSSGANVLTF. The CDR3 DNA reads TGTGCCAGCAGCAAGAGGTTAAGCTCTGGGGCCAACGTCCTGACTTTC. The V gene is TRBV21-1, the J gene TRBJ2-6; no DNA check was done on the table's D call, TRBD2. TRBV21-1 is reported as a pseudogene. The CDR3 covers 16 residues.

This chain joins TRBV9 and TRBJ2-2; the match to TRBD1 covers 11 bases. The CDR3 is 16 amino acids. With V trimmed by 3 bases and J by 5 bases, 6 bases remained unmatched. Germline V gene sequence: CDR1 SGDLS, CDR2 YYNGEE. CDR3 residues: CASSEGTGGKTGELFF. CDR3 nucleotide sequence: TGTGCCAGCAGCGAGGGGACAGGGGGGAAAACCGGGGAGCTGTTTTTT.

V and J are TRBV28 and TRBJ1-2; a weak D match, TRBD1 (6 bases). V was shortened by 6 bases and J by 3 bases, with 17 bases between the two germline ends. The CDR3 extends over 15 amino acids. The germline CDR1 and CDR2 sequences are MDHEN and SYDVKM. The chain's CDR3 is CASSRWGAGDYGYTF. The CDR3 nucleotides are TGTGCCAGCAGCCGGTGGGGGGCGGGAGACTATGGCTACACCTTC.